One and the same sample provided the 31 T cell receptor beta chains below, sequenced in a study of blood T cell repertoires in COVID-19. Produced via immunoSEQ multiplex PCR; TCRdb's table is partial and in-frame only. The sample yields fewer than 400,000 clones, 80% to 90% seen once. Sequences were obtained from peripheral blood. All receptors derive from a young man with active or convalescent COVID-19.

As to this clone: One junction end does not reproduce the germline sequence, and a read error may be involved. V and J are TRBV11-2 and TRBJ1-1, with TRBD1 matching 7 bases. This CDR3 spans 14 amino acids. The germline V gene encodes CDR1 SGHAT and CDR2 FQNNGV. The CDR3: CASSLTGTEPSLVF. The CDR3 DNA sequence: TGTGCCAGCAGCTTAACCGGGACAGAACCCTCCCTGGTCTTT.

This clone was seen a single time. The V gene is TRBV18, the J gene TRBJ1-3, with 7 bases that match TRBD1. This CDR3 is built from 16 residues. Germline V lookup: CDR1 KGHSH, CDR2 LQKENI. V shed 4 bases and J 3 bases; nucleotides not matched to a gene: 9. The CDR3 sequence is CASSLDRVASGNTIYF. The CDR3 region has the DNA TGTGCCAGCTCACTCGACAGGGTGGCGAGTGGAAACACCATATATTTT.

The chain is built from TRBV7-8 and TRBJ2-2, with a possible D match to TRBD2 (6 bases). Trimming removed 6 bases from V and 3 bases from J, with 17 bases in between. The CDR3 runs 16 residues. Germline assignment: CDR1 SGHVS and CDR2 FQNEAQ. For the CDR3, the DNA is TGTGCCAGCAGTGCGGGACCACAATCCTACACCGGGGAGCTGTTTTTT. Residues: CASSAGPQSYTGELFF.

Here the CDR3 reads CASSRQGVYGYTF. As DNA, the CDR3 is TGTGCCAGCAGCCGTCAGGGGGTCTATGGCTACACCTTC. The rearrangement uses TRBV5-5 and TRBJ1-2; 7 nucleotides line up with TRBD1. The length of the CDR3 is 13 residues. J lost 4 bases, V lost 4 bases, and 4 bases had no gene match. CDR1 and CDR2 (germline): SGHKS, YYEKEE (reference sequence).

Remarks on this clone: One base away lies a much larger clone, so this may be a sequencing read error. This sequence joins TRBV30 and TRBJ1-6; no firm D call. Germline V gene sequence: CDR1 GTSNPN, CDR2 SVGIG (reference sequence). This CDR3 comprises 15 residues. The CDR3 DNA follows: TGTGCCCGGAGTGCCAGGTGGCCTTATAATTCACCCCTCCACTTT. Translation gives CARSARWPYNSPLHF. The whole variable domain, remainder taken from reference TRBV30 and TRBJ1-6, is SQTIHQWPATLVQPVGSPLSLECTVEGTSNPNLYWYRQAAGRGLQLLFYSVGIGQISSEVPQNLSASRPQDRQFILSSKKLLLSDSGFYLCARSARWPYNSPLHFGNGTRLTVT.

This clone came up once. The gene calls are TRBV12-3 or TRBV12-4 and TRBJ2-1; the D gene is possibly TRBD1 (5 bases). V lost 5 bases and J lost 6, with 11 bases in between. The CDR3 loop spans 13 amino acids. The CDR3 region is CASSRVGVNEQFF. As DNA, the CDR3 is TGTGCCAGCAGTAGGGTAGGGGTCAATGAGCAGTTCTTC.

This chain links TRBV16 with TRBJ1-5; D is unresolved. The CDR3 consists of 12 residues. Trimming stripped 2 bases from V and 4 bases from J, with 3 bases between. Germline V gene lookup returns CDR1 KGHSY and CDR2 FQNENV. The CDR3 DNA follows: TGTGCCAGCAGCCAACTGAATCAGCCCCAGCATTTT. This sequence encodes CASSQLNQPQHF.

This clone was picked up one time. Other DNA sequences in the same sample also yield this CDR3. CDR3 DNA: TGTGCCAGCAGCCTGACTAGCGGGGGGGTAAATGAGCAGTTCTTC. Protein: CASSLTSGGVNEQFF. This sequence joins TRBV7-2 and TRBJ2-1, with 14 nucleotides matching TRBD2. CDR3 length: 15 residues. J lost 7 bases, V lost 5 bases, and 4 bases had no gene match. Germline CDR1 is SGHTA and CDR2 is FQGNSA.

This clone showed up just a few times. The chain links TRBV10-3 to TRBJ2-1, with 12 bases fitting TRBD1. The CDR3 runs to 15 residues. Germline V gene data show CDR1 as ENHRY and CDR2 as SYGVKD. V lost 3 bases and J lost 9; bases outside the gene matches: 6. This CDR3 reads CAISDGDRGLSEQFF. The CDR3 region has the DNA TGTGCCATCAGTGACGGGGACAGGGGGCTGAGTGAGCAGTTCTTC.

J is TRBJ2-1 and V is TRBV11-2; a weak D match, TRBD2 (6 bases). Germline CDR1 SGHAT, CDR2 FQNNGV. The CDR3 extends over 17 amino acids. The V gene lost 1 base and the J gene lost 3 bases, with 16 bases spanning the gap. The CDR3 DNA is TGTGCCAGCAGCTTAGCCCAAGGCGGGAAATTCTACAATGAGCAGTTCTTC. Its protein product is CASSLAQGGKFYNEQFF.

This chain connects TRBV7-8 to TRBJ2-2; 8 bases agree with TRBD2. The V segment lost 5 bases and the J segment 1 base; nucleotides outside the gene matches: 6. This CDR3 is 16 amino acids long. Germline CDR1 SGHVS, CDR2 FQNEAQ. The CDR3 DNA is TGTGCCAGCAGCACCCGGACTAGCCGGAACACCGGGGAGCTGTTTTTT. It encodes CASSTRTSRNTGELFF.

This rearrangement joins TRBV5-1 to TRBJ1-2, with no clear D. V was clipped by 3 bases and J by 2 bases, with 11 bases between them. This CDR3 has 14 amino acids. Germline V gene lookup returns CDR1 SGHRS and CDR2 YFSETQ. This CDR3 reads CASSSLEGNYGYTF. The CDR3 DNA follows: TGCGCCAGCAGCTCCTTAGAGGGAAACTATGGCTACACCTTC.

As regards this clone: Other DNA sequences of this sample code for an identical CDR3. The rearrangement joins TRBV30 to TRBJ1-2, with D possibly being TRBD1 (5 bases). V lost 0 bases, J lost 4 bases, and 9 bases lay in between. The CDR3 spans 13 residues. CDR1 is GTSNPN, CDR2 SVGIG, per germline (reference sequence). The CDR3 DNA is TGTGCCTGGAGTGTTCAGGGCGGCTATGGCTACACCTTC. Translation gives CAWSVQGGYGYTF. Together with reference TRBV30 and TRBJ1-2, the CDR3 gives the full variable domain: SQTIHQWPATLVQPVGSPLSLECTVEGTSNPNLYWYRQAAGRGLQLLFYSVGIGQISSEVPQNLSASRPQDRQFILSSKKLLLSDSGFYLCAWSVQGGYGYTFGSGTRLTVV.

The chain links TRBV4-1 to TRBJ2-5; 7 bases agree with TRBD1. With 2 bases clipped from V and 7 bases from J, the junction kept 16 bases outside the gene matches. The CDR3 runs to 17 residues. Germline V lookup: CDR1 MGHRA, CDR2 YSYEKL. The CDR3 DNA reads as TGCGCCAGCAGCCAATGGGCCACCGACAGGGCCAGGAGGACCCAGTACTTC. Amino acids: CASSQWATDRARRTQYF.

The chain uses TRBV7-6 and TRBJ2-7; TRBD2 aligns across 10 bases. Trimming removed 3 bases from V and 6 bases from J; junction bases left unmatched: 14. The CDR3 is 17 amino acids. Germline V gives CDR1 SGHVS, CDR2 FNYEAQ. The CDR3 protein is CASSFVRLAGVGVEQYF. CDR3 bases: TGTGCCAGCAGCTTCGTGCGGCTAGCGGGAGTCGGGGTCGAGCAGTACTTC.

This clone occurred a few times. Here the CDR3 DNA reads TGCGCCAGCAGCCAAGAGAGGTCCTCAGCACGCTATTCACCCCTCCACTTT. It encodes CASSQERSSARYSPLHF. The chain carries TRBV4-1 and TRBJ1-6; D gene ambiguous. V lost 0 bases to trimming and J lost 8 bases, with 17 bases between them. Germline CDR1 and CDR2: MGHRA and YSYEKL. CDR3 length: 17 residues.

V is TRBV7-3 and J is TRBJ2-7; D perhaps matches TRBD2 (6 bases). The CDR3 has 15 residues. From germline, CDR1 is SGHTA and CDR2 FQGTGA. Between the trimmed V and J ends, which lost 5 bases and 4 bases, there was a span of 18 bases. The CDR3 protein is CASSLGGTGGYEQYF. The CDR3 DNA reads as TGTGCCAGCAGCCTTGGGGGGACCGGCGGATACGAGCAGTACTTC.

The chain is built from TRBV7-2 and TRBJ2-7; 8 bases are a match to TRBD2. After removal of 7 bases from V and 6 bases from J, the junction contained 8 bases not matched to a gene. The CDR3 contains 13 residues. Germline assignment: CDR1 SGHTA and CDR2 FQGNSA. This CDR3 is CASKNSGVGEQYF. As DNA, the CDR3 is TGTGCCAGCAAAAATAGCGGGGTGGGCGAGCAGTACTTC.

The CDR3 nucleotides are TGTGCCAGCAGCCGAGGACAGAACAGGTTATACGAGCAGTACTTC. Residues: CASSRGQNRLYEQYF. The genes are TRBV5-4 and TRBJ2-7, with D possibly TRBD1 on 6 matching bases. The length of the CDR3 is 15 residues. CDR1 and CDR2 from the germline V gene are SGHNT and YYREEE (reference sequence). Trimming pared 4 bases from V and 4 bases from J, leaving 18 bases between.

The CDR3 protein is CASSFDSGRGPYNEQFF. CDR3 in DNA: TGTGCCAGCAGTTTTGATAGCGGGAGGGGACCCTACAATGAGCAGTTCTTC. The chain uses TRBV13 and TRBJ2-1, with 11 bases that match TRBD2. This CDR3 has 17 amino acids. J gave up 2 bases and V 6 bases, and 9 bases lay outside the gene matches. Germline CDR1 PRHDT, CDR2 FYEKMQ (reference sequence).

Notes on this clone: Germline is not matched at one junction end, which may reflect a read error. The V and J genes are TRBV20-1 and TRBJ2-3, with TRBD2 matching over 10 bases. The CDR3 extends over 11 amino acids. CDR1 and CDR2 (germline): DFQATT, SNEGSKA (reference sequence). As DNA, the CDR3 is TGCAGTGCTAGGGAAGCGGGAGGGCCTCAATTT. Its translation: CSAREAGGPQF.

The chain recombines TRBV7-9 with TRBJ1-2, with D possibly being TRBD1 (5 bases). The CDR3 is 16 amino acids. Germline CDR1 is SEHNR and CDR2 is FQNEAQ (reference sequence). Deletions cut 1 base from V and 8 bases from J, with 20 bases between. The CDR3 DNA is TGTGCCAGCAGCTTAGAAGGGGCCTATCAACTGGGAGGCTACACCTTC. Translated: CASSLEGAYQLGGYTF.

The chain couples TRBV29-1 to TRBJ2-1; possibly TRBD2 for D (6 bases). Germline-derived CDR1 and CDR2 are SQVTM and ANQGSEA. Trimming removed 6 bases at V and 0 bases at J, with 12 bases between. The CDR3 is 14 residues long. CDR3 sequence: CSVPAGSSYNEQFF. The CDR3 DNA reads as TGCAGCGTCCCGGCGGGGAGCTCCTACAATGAGCAGTTCTTC.

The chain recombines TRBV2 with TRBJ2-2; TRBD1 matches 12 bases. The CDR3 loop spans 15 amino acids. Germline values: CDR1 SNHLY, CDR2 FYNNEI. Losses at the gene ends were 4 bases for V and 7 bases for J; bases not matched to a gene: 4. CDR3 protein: CASSAGTGGYGELFF. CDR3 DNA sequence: TGTGCCAGCAGTGCCGGGACAGGGGGCTACGGGGAGCTGTTTTTT.

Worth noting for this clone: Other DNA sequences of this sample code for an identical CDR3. The CDR3 coding sequence is TGTGCCATCAGGGCAGATAGCAATCAGCCCCAGCATTTT. This gives the protein CAIRADSNQPQHF. The J gene is TRBJ1-5, the V gene TRBV10-3; D ambiguous. The length of the CDR3 is 13 residues. V was pared by 6 bases and J by 0 bases, with 6 bases between. Germline V lookup: CDR1 ENHRY, CDR2 SYGVKD.

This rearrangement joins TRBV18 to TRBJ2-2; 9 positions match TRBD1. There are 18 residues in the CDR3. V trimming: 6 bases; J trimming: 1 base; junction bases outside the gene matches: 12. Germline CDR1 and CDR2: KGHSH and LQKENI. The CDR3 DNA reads TGTGCCAGCTCGCTTTTTATTCCGGGACAGGGGAACACCGGGGAGCTGTTTTTT. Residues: CASSLFIPGQGNTGELFF.

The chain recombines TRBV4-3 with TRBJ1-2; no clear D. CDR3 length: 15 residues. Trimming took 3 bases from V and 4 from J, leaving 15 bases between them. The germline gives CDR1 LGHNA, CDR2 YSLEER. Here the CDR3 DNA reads TGCGCCAGCAGCCAGGATATTAGTAGCCCCTATGGCTACACCTTC. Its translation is CASSQDISSPYGYTF.

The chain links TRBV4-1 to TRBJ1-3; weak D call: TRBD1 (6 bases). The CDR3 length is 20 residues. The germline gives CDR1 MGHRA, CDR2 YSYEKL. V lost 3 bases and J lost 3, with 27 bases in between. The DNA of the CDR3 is TGCGCCAGCAGCCACGACGAGGCAGGGGAGCGGCTCTGGGATGGAAACACCATATATTTT. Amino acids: CASSHDEAGERLWDGNTIYF.

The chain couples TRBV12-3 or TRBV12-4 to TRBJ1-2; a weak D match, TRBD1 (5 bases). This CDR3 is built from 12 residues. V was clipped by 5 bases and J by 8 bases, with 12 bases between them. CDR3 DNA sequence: TGTGCCAGCAGTCTGGGGCTGTGGGGCTACACCTTC. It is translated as CASSLGLWGYTF.

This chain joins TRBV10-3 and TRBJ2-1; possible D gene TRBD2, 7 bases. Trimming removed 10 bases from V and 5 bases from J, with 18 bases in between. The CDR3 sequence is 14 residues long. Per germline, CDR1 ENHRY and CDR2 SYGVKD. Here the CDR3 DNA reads TGTGCCACGGAGGGGGGGACCGGGGACAATGAGCAGTTCTTC. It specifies CATEGGTGDNEQFF.

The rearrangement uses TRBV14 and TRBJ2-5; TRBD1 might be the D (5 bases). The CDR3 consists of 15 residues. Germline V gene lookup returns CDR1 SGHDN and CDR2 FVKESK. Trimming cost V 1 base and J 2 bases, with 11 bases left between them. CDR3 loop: CASSQGVGLQETQYF. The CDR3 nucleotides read TGTGCCAGCAGCCAAGGAGTGGGGCTTCAAGAGACCCAGTACTTC.